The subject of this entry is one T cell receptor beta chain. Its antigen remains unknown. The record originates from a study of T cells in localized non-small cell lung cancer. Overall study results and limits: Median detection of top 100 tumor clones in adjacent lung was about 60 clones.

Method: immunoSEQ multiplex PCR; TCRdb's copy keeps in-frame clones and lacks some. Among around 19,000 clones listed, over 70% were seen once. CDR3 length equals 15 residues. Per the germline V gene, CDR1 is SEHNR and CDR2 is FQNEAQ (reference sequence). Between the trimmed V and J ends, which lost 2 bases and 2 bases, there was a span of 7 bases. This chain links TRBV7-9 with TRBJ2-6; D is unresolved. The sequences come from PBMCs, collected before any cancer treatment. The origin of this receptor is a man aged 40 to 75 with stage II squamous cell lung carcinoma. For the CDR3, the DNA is TGTGCCAGCAGCTTAACGCTTCCTGGGGCCAACGTCCTGACTTTC. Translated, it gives CASSLTLPGANVLTF.